The clone carrying this T cell receptor (beta chain) was picked up a small number of times. Its antigen remains unidentified. The patients all showed relapse after autologous stem cell transplantation, while their brentuximab vedotin exposure varied. This specimen comes from a study of PD-1 blockade in classical Hodgkin lymphoma. Study in general: Patients were given intravenous nivolumab, 3 mg/kg, every 2 weeks.

Data came from immunoSEQ multiplex PCR; TCRdb stores just in-frame clones and leaves some out. Of about 34,000 clones listed, approximately 82% are singletons. General study findings and limits: Factors driving the repertoire differences, possibly disease activity or prior therapy, remain undefined. Exclusion was the outcome for patients who began nivolumab under 1 year after ASCT. By C4D1 there was a significant rise in CD4+ TCR diversity but not in CD8+ TCR diversity.

The CDR3 is 13 residues long. Trimming removed 0 bases from V and 6 bases from J, with 9 bases in between. The germline V gene encodes CDR1 GTSNPN and CDR2 SVGIG (reference sequence). This sample comprised peripheral blood mononuclear cells (PBMCs), obtained before the second cycle of nivolumab. The sequence was collected from a human donor with classical Hodgkin lymphoma. This sequence joins TRBV30 and TRBJ1-5, with D perhaps matching TRBD1 (6 bases). The CDR3 sequence: CAWSVGGIQPQHF. The CDR3 DNA is TGTGCCTGGAGTGTAGGGGGAATTCAGCCCCAGCATTTT.